A single sample is the source of the 29 T cell receptor beta chains below, sequenced in a study of vaccination and CD4 T cells after COVID-19. These receptors' targets are unknown. The treatment denotes: approximately nine-day PBMC culture with coronavirus spike peptide pools or control peptides (ViraFEST assay). Sequencing of cultured CD4+ T cell DNA used the Oncomine TCR Beta short-read assay. A single record per CDR3 protein comes from TCRdb applying MiXCR to the PCR reads. The sample records 15,000 to 18,000 distinct CDR3 sequences, over 50% being singletons. Source material: CD4+ T cells from blood, cultured in vitro. Every receptor here comes from a human donor who had recovered from COVID-19.

A few counts support this clonotype. This chain joins TRBV6-1 and TRBJ1-3; D unclear. V lost 2 bases and J 0 bases, leaving 11 bases between the germline ends. Looked up from germline, CDR1 is MNHNS and CDR2 is SASEGT. This CDR3 spans 16 amino acids. The CDR3 sequence: CASSEQPPNSGNTIYF. DNA of the CDR3: TGTGCCAGCAGTGAACAACCCCCAAACTCTGGAAACACCATATATTTT.

The V and J genes are TRBV11-2 and TRBJ2-2; 7 bases are a match to TRBD2. The trim removed 5 bases at V and 1 base at J, leaving 4 bases unmatched. Germline V lookup: CDR1 SGHAT, CDR2 FQNNGV. The CDR3 consists of 15 residues. CDR3 sequence reads: CASSLGTKNTGELFF. In DNA form, the CDR3 reads TGTGCCAGCAGCCTGGGGACTAAGAACACCGGGGAGCTGTTTTTT.

This chain joins TRBV6-1 and TRBJ1-5; no clear D. This CDR3 is 13 amino acids long. Germline V gene lookup returns CDR1 MNHNS and CDR2 SASEGT. V was shortened by 6 bases and J by 1 base, with 7 bases between the two germline ends. The CDR3 sequence is CASRQASNQPQHF. The CDR3, as DNA: TGTGCCAGCAGGCAGGCAAGCAATCAGCCCCAGCATTTT.

V is TRBV11-3 and J is TRBJ2-2, with D possibly being TRBD1 (9 bases). V was cut by 2 bases and J by 4 bases, with 23 bases left in between. Germline lookup yields CDR1 SGHNT and CDR2 YENEEA. The CDR3 length is 19 residues. CDR3 loop: CASSLTYRGRAGGTGELFF. CDR3 bases: TGTGCCAGCAGCTTAACATACAGGGGGCGCGCGGGGGGCACCGGGGAGCTGTTTTTT.

The rearrangement links TRBV5-4 to TRBJ2-7; no definite D call. This CDR3 is built from 14 residues. Germline assignment: CDR1 SGHNT and CDR2 YYREEE (reference sequence). Trimming removed 0 bases from V and 3 bases from J, with 10 bases in between. The chain's CDR3 is CASSLGGIVYEQYF. For the CDR3, the DNA is TGTGCCAGCAGCTTGGGCGGTATCGTCTACGAGCAGTACTTC. The whole variable domain, filled in from reference TRBV5-4 and TRBJ2-7, reads ETGVTQSPTHLIKTRGQQVTLRCSSQSGHNTVSWYQQALGQGPQFIFQYYREEENGRGNFPPRFSGLQFPNYSSELNVNALELDDSALYLCASSLGGIVYEQYFGPGTRLTVT.

This clonotype was seen a handful of times. The chain couples TRBV11-3 to TRBJ1-1; D unresolved. The V gene's germline CDR1 is SGHNT and CDR2 YENEEA. The CDR3 is 13 residues long. Trimming shortened V by 4 bases and J by 0 bases, and 6 bases separated the two germline ends. In nucleotides, the CDR3 is TGTGCCAGCAGCTCCTTCCTGAACACTGAAGCTTTCTTT. Translating it yields CASSSFLNTEAFF.

CDR3 nucleotides: TGTGCCAGCAGTTTGCAGGGGGGAAACTATGGCTACACCTTC. Amino acids: CASSLQGGNYGYTF. The rearrangement links TRBV28 to TRBJ1-2; 7 nucleotides agree with TRBD1. V shed 3 bases and J 2 bases; nucleotides not matched to a gene: 3. CDR3 length: 14 amino acids. Per the germline V gene, CDR1 is MDHEN and CDR2 is SYDVKM.

This clonotype was seen once. The chain uses TRBV2 and TRBJ1-1; 11 bases map to TRBD1. Germline V gene lookup returns CDR1 SNHLY and CDR2 FYNNEI. This CDR3 has 14 amino acids. The V gene end was trimmed by 9 bases and the J gene end by 5 bases; junction bases not matched to a gene: 8. The CDR3 DNA sequence: TGTGCCAGTCGAAGGGACAGGGGGTATACTGAAGCTTTCTTT. Encoded protein: CASRRDRGYTEAFF.

The V call is TRBV21-1, the J call TRBJ1-4. TRBV21-1 is noted as a pseudogene. The CDR3 runs 12 residues. CDR3 coding DNA: TGTGCCAGCAGCAAAAGCCTTTGTCAGAGGTTTTTT. Translating gives CASSKSLCQRFF.

This rearrangement joins TRBV6-4 to TRBJ1-6; D gene unclear. V was clipped by 0 bases and J by 9 bases, with 9 bases between them. CDR1 and CDR2 from the germline V gene are MRHNA and SNTAGT. The CDR3 sequence is 14 residues long. CDR3 coding DNA: TGTGCCAGCAGTGACTCGGGCCCAGGTTCACCCCTCCACTTT. Translating it yields CASSDSGPGSPLHF.

This clonotype was counted a single time. V and J are TRBV6-2 or TRBV6-3 and TRBJ1-2, with 7 nucleotides matching TRBD1. V lost 0 bases and J lost 6; bases outside the gene matches: 10. This CDR3 has 16 residues. CDR1 and CDR2 (germline): MNHEY, SVGEGT. Here the CDR3 reads CASSYSGQATPDGYTF. The CDR3 nucleotides read TGTGCCAGCAGTTACTCTGGACAGGCGACCCCCGATGGCTACACCTTC.

This clonotype was picked up a small number of times. This sequence joins TRBV10-1 and TRBJ2-5, with 10 bases fitting TRBD2. J gave up 5 bases and V 6 bases, and 9 bases lay outside the gene matches. CDR1 WNHNN and CDR2 SYGVQD come from the germline V gene (reference sequence). The CDR3 consists of 15 residues. This chain's CDR3 is CASSLASGSGETQYF. The CDR3 nucleotides read TGCGCCAGCAGCCTGGCTAGCGGGAGCGGGGAGACCCAGTACTTC.

The chain couples TRBV9 to TRBJ1-1, with D tentatively TRBD1 (6 bases). The CDR3 has 17 residues. Trimming removed 4 bases at V and 2 bases at J, with 21 bases between. CDR1 SGDLS and CDR2 YYNGEE come from the germline V gene. CDR3 coding DNA: TGTGCCAGCAGCCTAACCACTACGGGACACCAAAACACTGAAGCTTTCTTT. Translating gives CASSLTTTGHQNTEAFF.

This clonotype is deemed medium-sized. The genes are TRBV27 and TRBJ1-5; 7 positions match TRBD1. The CDR3 contains 13 residues. Per germline, CDR1 MNHEY and CDR2 SMNVEV (reference sequence). The V and J ends lost 6 bases and 4 bases, in that order; junction bases with no gene match: 3. The CDR3 nucleotides are TGTGCCAGCAGGGGACAGCTAAATCAGCCCCAGCATTTT. Protein: CASRGQLNQPQHF.

The chain is built from TRBV10-3 and TRBJ2-7; D is unclear. Deletions cut 8 bases from V and 0 bases from J, with 2 bases between. The CDR3 totals 10 residues. From germline, CDR1 is ENHRY and CDR2 SYGVKD. The CDR3 reads CAIRSYEQYF. CDR3 sequence (DNA): TGTGCCATCCGCTCCTACGAGCAGTACTTC.

The chain links TRBV6-5 to TRBJ1-5; 7 nucleotides line up with TRBD1. V trimming: 4 bases; J trimming: 2 bases; junction bases outside the gene matches: 8. The germline gives CDR1 MNHEY, CDR2 SVGAGI. There are 16 residues in the CDR3. CDR3 loop: CASSSLGQAGNQPQHF. In DNA, the CDR3 is TGTGCCAGCAGTTCCCTAGGACAGGCAGGCAATCAGCCCCAGCATTTT.

This sequence joins TRBV6-1 and TRBJ1-2; D gene ambiguous. Trimming cost V 0 bases and J 6 bases, with 14 bases left between them. The CDR3 spans 15 residues. Looked up from germline, CDR1 is MNHNS and CDR2 is SASEGT. The CDR3 spells CASSEALGGSDGYTF. In nucleotides, the CDR3 is TGTGCCAGCAGTGAAGCGCTTGGAGGGAGCGATGGCTACACCTTC.

This CDR3 reads CASSVDRGHFNTEAFF. CDR3 nucleotides: TGTGCCAGCAGCGTGGACAGGGGGCACTTTAACACTGAAGCTTTCTTT. The V call is TRBV7-9, the J call TRBJ1-1; 11 positions agree with TRBD1. J was trimmed by 2 bases and V by 5 bases; bases with no gene match: 7. In germline, CDR1 is SEHNR, CDR2 FQNEAQ (reference sequence). This CDR3 is 16 amino acids long.

This chain joins TRBV7-9 and TRBJ2-3; D is uncertain. This CDR3 comprises 14 residues. Germline values: CDR1 SEHNR, CDR2 FQNEAQ (reference sequence). V shed 3 bases and J shed 2 bases, with 9 bases lying between them. As DNA, the CDR3 is TGTGCCAGCAGCTTCCGGACCGACACAGATACGCAGTATTTT. Its protein is CASSFRTDTDTQYF.

In this sample, this clonotype turned up once. The CDR3 here is CAISEASGRARDNEQFF. The DNA of the CDR3 is TGTGCCATCAGTGAGGCTAGCGGGAGGGCCAGGGACAATGAGCAGTTCTTC. J is TRBJ2-1 and V is TRBV10-3; 12 positions match TRBD2. Per germline, CDR1 ENHRY and CDR2 SYGVKD. V trimming: 2 bases; J trimming: 5 bases; junction bases outside the gene matches: 7. The CDR3 runs 17 residues.

This clonotype was seen more than once but under ten times. The V gene is TRBV27, the J gene TRBJ1-6; no reliable D call. There are 15 residues in the CDR3. With 4 bases removed from V and 4 bases from J, the gap between germline ends came to 11 bases. CDR1 and CDR2 from the germline V gene are MNHEY and SMNVEV (reference sequence). CDR3 in amino acids: CASSSSTRYNSPLHF. CDR3 DNA: TGTGCCAGCAGTTCCTCGACACGGTATAATTCACCCCTCCACTTT.

This clonotype showed up just a few times. V is TRBV6-5 and J is TRBJ2-5; D unresolved. Trimming left V 4 bases short and J 2 bases short, with 11 bases between. The CDR3 is 14 amino acids. The germline CDR1 and CDR2 sequences are MNHEY and SVGAGI. The CDR3 DNA is TGTGCCAGCAGTTCCTCCTTGTCTCAAGAGACCCAGTACTTC. Protein sequence: CASSSSLSQETQYF.

The chain has TRBV5-4 and TRBJ2-5; D may be TRBD1 (5 bases). This CDR3 spans 14 amino acids. V lost 5 bases and J 5 bases, leaving 16 bases between the germline ends. Germline CDR1 is SGHNT and CDR2 is YYREEE (reference sequence). CDR3 loop: CASSKDTEGETQYF. In DNA form, the CDR3 reads TGTGCCAGCAGTAAGGACACGGAAGGGGAGACCCAGTACTTC.

The chain recombines TRBV5-1 with TRBJ1-1, with TRBD1 identical over 8 bases. V gave up 3 bases and J gave up 5 bases; unmatched junction bases: 12. CDR3 length equals 16 residues. Germline CDR1 and CDR2: SGHRS and YFSETQ. The CDR3 reads CASSYNLRQGRTEAFF. CDR3 bases: TGCGCCAGCAGCTACAACCTTCGACAGGGGAGGACTGAAGCTTTCTTT. The full variable domain, completed using reference TRBV5-1 and TRBJ1-1, is KAGVTQTPRYLIKTRGQQVTLSCSPISGHRSVSWYQQTPGQGLQFLFEYFSETQRNKGNFPGRFSGRQFSNSRSEMNVSTLELGDSALYLCASSYNLRQGRTEAFFGQGTRLTVV.

This clonotype was observed a handful of times. The chain combines TRBV6-2 or TRBV6-3 with TRBJ1-2; the match to TRBD1 covers 7 bases. Germline trimming cut 6 bases from V and 5 bases from J; bases unmatched to any gene: 3. From germline, CDR1 is MNHEY and CDR2 SVGEGT. This CDR3 has 12 amino acids. CDR3 sequence: CASRGTVYGYTF. DNA for the CDR3: TGTGCCAGCAGGGGGACAGTTTATGGCTACACCTTC.

V gene TRBV28 combines with J gene TRBJ1-5; 8 nucleotides line up with TRBD1. Germline trimming cut 6 bases from V and 2 bases from J; bases unmatched to any gene: 12. CDR3 size: 17 residues. The germline V gene has CDR1 MDHEN and CDR2 SYDVKM. The CDR3, as DNA: TGTGCCAGCAGCATGGGGGGGTTGACAGGGGGCAATCAGCCCCAGCATTTT. The encoded protein is CASSMGGLTGGNQPQHF.

In its sample, this clonotype is medium-sized. The chain links TRBV20-1 to TRBJ1-5; D ambiguous. V was shortened by 3 bases and J by 5 bases, with 11 bases between the two germline ends. The CDR3 is made up of 13 amino acids. From germline, CDR1 is DFQATT and CDR2 SNEGSKA (reference sequence). The CDR3 region is CSASSRLDQPQHF. CDR3 bases: TGCAGTGCTAGTTCTCGGCTCGATCAGCCCCAGCATTTT.

The V gene is TRBV7-2, the J gene TRBJ2-1; a weak D match, TRBD2 (7 bases). Germline CDR1 reads SGHTA; CDR2 reads FQGNSA. The CDR3 length is 17 residues. V was trimmed by 5 bases and J by 8 bases, leaving 25 bases between them. The CDR3 here is CASSLMGGAGSVDEQFF. CDR3 nucleotide sequence: TGTGCCAGCAGCCTAATGGGGGGGGCAGGCAGCGTTGATGAGCAGTTCTTC.

This clonotype was observed a handful of times. The chain joins TRBV20-1 to TRBJ1-2; D possibly corresponds to TRBD1 (6 bases). The V and J ends lost 6 bases and 2 bases respectively, with 19 bases between them. Germline loops: CDR1 DFQATT, CDR2 SNEGSKA (reference sequence). The CDR3 totals 15 residues. As DNA, the CDR3 is TGCAGTGCCACTCCTCCCGGACAGACAAACTATGGCTACACCTTC. It specifies CSATPPGQTNYGYTF.